The next 32 T cell receptor beta chains were all read from a single sample in a study of blood T cell repertoires in COVID-19. TCRdb keeps only in-frame clones here, not all; method: immunoSEQ multiplex PCR. The sample has roughly 250,000 clones, 70% to 90% seen once; the top ten hold around 2%. Sequencing was done on a sample of peripheral blood. These receptors all come from a woman aged 40-49 years who had recovered from COVID-19.

The V and J genes are TRBV5-5 and TRBJ2-1, with D unresolved. The germline V and J ends were trimmed by 3 bases and 3 bases, with 25 bases remaining between them. Germline V gene data show CDR1 as SGHKS and CDR2 as YYEKEE (reference sequence). The CDR3 spans 19 residues. The CDR3 nucleotides are TGTGCCAGCAGCTCTCCTGGGCAATATCGAGTTAATTTCTACAATGAGCAGTTCTTC. This codes for CASSSPGQYRVNFYNEQFF.

The rearrangement joins TRBV4-3 to TRBJ2-3; TRBD2 agrees at 12 bases. Losses at the gene ends were 6 bases for V and 5 bases for J; bases not matched to a gene: 15. CDR1 and CDR2 (germline): LGHNA, YSLEER. This CDR3 has 18 amino acids. CDR3 in amino acids: CASSGGLAGPQYGDTQYF. The CDR3 DNA sequence: TGCGCCAGCAGTGGCGGACTAGCGGGACCTCAATATGGAGATACGCAGTATTTT.

Only a few counts were recorded for this clone. The chain carries TRBV2 and TRBJ1-2; 8 bases are shared with TRBD1. The CDR3 has 13 residues. V lost 6 bases and J lost 7; bases outside the gene matches: 7. In germline, CDR1 is SNHLY, CDR2 FYNNEI. This CDR3 is CASRPGGASGYTF. In DNA, the CDR3 is TGTGCCAGCAGGCCAGGGGGCGCAAGTGGCTACACCTTC.

V usage is TRBV2 and J usage is TRBJ2-7, with TRBD1 matching over 7 bases. The length of the CDR3 is 14 residues. Germline trimming cut 4 bases from V and 2 bases from J; bases unmatched to any gene: 5. The germline V gene has CDR1 SNHLY and CDR2 FYNNEI. The CDR3, as DNA: TGTGCCAGCAGTGGACAGGGATCTCCCTACGAGCAGTACTTC. The encoded protein is CASSGQGSPYEQYF.

The chain recombines TRBV5-1 with TRBJ2-3; D gene unclear. Germline lookup yields CDR1 SGHRS and CDR2 YFSETQ. Trimming removed 0 bases at V and 0 bases at J, with 11 bases between. The CDR3 has 16 residues. The CDR3 sequence: CASSLGAATSTDTQYF. The CDR3 nucleotides are TGCGCCAGCAGCTTGGGGGCCGCTACTAGCACAGATACGCAGTATTTT.

The chain recombines TRBV19 with TRBJ1-5, with a weak D call TRBD1 (5 bases). CDR1 and CDR2 (germline): LNHDA, SQIVND (reference sequence). V was clipped by 2 bases and J by 5 bases, with 10 bases between them. The CDR3 loop spans 14 amino acids. The CDR3 DNA follows: TGTGCCAGTAGTATACAGGGCGACTATCAGCCCCAGCATTTT. Its protein is CASSIQGDYQPQHF.

The CDR3: CASSFLAREGTQYF. DNA of the CDR3: TGTGCCAGCAGTTTTCTCGCGCGGGAGGGGACCCAGTACTTC. The rearrangement joins TRBV6-2 or TRBV6-3 to TRBJ2-5, with 9 bases matching TRBD2. CDR1 and CDR2 from the germline V gene are MNHEY and SVGEGT. CDR3 size: 14 residues. The ends lost 4 bases at V and 7 bases at J; junction bases unmatched: 7.

This chain connects TRBV27 to TRBJ1-2, with 9 bases that match TRBD1. Looked up from germline, CDR1 is MNHEY and CDR2 is SMNVEV (reference sequence). The CDR3 covers 12 residues. V lost 8 bases to trimming and J lost 7 bases; unmatched junction nucleotides: 5. The CDR3 spells CASRDRVGGYTF. The CDR3, as DNA: TGTGCCAGCCGGGACAGGGTCGGTGGCTACACCTTC.

This sequence joins TRBV7-8 and TRBJ1-1, with D tentatively TRBD1 (5 bases). The V gene's germline CDR1 is SGHVS and CDR2 FQNEAQ. The CDR3 totals 16 residues. V was shortened by 7 bases and J by 1 base, with 19 bases between the two germline ends. The CDR3 region is CASTLTSGLGNTEAFF. CDR3 in DNA: TGTGCCAGCACTTTGACGTCAGGGTTAGGGAACACTGAAGCTTTCTTT.

This chain links TRBV19 with TRBJ1-5, with no clear D. Per germline, CDR1 LNHDA and CDR2 SQIVND (reference sequence). V lost 4 bases to trimming and J lost 7 bases, with 17 bases between them. The CDR3 contains 15 residues. Written as DNA, the CDR3 is TGTGCCAGTAGTACCGCGGGAGTCTTCGGGCAGCCCCAGCATTTT. It yields the protein CASSTAGVFGQPQHF.

This chain links TRBV20-1 with TRBJ2-3; 9 nucleotides align to TRBD2. The CDR3 runs 13 residues. The germline V gene has CDR1 DFQATT and CDR2 SNEGSKA (reference sequence). The junction had 9 bases not matched to a gene; V was cut back by 6 bases and J by 8 bases. As DNA, the CDR3 is TGCAGTGCAAGTATAGCGGGAGTAGGTACGCAGTATTTT. Translated: CSASIAGVGTQYF.

The V call is TRBV9, the J call TRBJ2-5; TRBD2 might be the D (6 bases). Germline V gene lookup returns CDR1 SGDLS and CDR2 YYNGEE. V dropped 3 bases and J dropped 2 bases, with 20 bases sitting between them. CDR3 length equals 17 residues. The CDR3 spells CASSGTPGVGGQETQYF. DNA for the CDR3: TGTGCCAGCAGCGGGACCCCAGGTGTGGGAGGACAAGAGACCCAGTACTTC.

The chain employs TRBV4-1 and TRBJ1-5; 8 nucleotides line up with TRBD1. Germline lookup yields CDR1 MGHRA and CDR2 YSYEKL. The CDR3 covers 15 residues. The ends lost 1 base at V and 6 bases at J; junction bases unmatched: 5. The CDR3 spells CASSQAEQGVQPQHF. For the CDR3, the DNA is TGCGCCAGCAGCCAAGCGGAACAGGGGGTTCAGCCCCAGCATTTT.

This clone was counted between two and nine times. V and J are TRBV3-1 (or the pseudogene TRBV3-2) and TRBJ1-6; 7 bases agree with TRBD1. V trimming: 2 bases; J trimming: 10 bases; junction bases outside the gene matches: 5. This CDR3 has 14 residues. The germline V gene encodes CDR1 LGHDT and CDR2 YNNKEL (reference sequence). The CDR3 protein is CASSQRQGGSPLHF. The CDR3 nucleotides are TGTGCCAGCAGCCAAAGACAGGGTGGGTCACCCCTCCACTTT.

The gene calls are TRBV5-8 and TRBJ1-2; 7 positions agree with TRBD1. CDR1 is SGHTS and CDR2 is YDEGEE in the germline V gene. V shed 0 bases, J shed 5 bases, and the junction held 7 bases outside the gene matches. CDR3 length equals 15 residues. The CDR3: CASSLGGGTEYGYTF. In DNA, the CDR3 is TGTGCCAGCAGCTTGGGTGGCGGGACAGAGTATGGCTACACCTTC.

The CDR3 reads CASSPTAGGGTGELFF. DNA of the CDR3: TGCGCCAGCAGCCCCACAGCGGGAGGGGGGACCGGGGAGCTGTTTTTT. The rearrangement links TRBV4-3 to TRBJ2-2; TRBD2 matches 10 bases. The V gene end was trimmed by 4 bases and the J gene end by 5 bases; junction bases not matched to a gene: 7. This CDR3 is 16 amino acids long. Germline V lookup: CDR1 LGHNA, CDR2 YSLEER.

This clone was counted between two and nine times. The CDR3 nucleotides are TGTGCCAGCAGCCCAGACAGGGGAGCCTCTGGAAACACCATATATTTT. Translation: CASSPDRGASGNTIYF. The chain joins TRBV28 to TRBJ1-3; 8 bases fit TRBD1. The V and J ends lost 6 bases and 0 bases, in that order; junction bases with no gene match: 7. The CDR3 sequence is 16 residues long. Germline values: CDR1 MDHEN, CDR2 SYDVKM.

This clone was detected only once. The chain is built from TRBV7-2 and TRBJ2-7, with 11 positions matching TRBD2. The germline gives CDR1 SGHTA, CDR2 FQGNSA. The V and J ends lost 6 bases and 1 base, in that order; junction bases with no gene match: 11. The CDR3 sequence is 17 residues long. The CDR3, as DNA: TGTGCCAGCAGTTTCCTAGCGGGGGGCCTGACATCCTACGAGCAGTACTTC. Amino acids: CASSFLAGGLTSYEQYF. Using reference TRBV7-2 and TRBJ2-7 for the parts outside the CDR3, the full variable domain is GAGVSQSPSNKVTEKGKDVELRCDPISGHTALYWYRQSLGQGLEFLIYFQGNSAPDKSGLPSDRFSAERTGGSVSTLTIQRTQQEDSAVYLCASSFLAGGLTSYEQYFGPGTRLTVT.

This clone was seen a few times. The genes are TRBV6-2 or TRBV6-3 and TRBJ2-2; 8 bases fit TRBD2. The length of the CDR3 is 15 residues. The junction had 7 bases not matched to a gene; V was cut back by 4 bases and J by 6 bases. Per the germline V gene, CDR1 is MNHEY and CDR2 is SVGEGT. This chain's CDR3 is CASSFYGRAAGELFF. The CDR3 DNA sequence: TGTGCCAGCAGTTTCTACGGGAGGGCCGCCGGGGAGCTGTTTTTT.

J is TRBJ2-3 and V is TRBV4-3, with D hard to call. Between the trimmed V and J ends, which lost 0 bases and 1 base, there was a span of 11 bases. This CDR3 has 16 residues. Per the germline V gene, CDR1 is LGHNA and CDR2 is YSLEER. The CDR3 DNA follows: TGCGCCAGCAGCCAAGATAGTAGCTGGGGCACAGATACGCAGTATTTT. The encoded protein is CASSQDSSWGTDTQYF.

V gene TRBV5-4 combines with J gene TRBJ2-7; a possible D gene is TRBD1 (6 bases). The V end lost 4 bases, the J end lost 3 bases, and 14 bases lay between the germline ends. In germline, CDR1 is SGHNT, CDR2 YYREEE (reference sequence). This CDR3 contains 14 residues. CDR3 loop: CASSPGQNLYEQYF. DNA for the CDR3: TGTGCCAGCAGCCCCGGACAGAACCTCTACGAGCAGTACTTC.

The gene calls are TRBV12-3 or TRBV12-4 and TRBJ1-2, with TRBD1 matching 7 bases. The CDR3 is 13 amino acids. V was clipped by 5 bases and J by 3 bases; unmatched bases: 3. CDR3 coding DNA: TGTGCCAGCAGTGGAACAGGGGACTATGGCTACACCTTC. Encoded protein: CASSGTGDYGYTF.

The chain carries TRBV5-5 and TRBJ1-3, with 7 bases fitting TRBD1. The J segment lost 2 bases and the V segment lost 0 bases, leaving 5 bases of the junction unmatched. Germline CDR1 reads SGHKS; CDR2 reads YYEKEE (reference sequence). This CDR3 comprises 16 residues. CDR3 region: CASSLGTGAAGNTIYF. The CDR3 nucleotides read TGTGCCAGCAGCTTGGGCACAGGGGCGGCTGGAAACACCATATATTTT.

The V and J genes are TRBV7-9 and TRBJ2-5, with 9 nucleotides matching TRBD1. The CDR3 has 17 residues. V dropped 3 bases and J dropped 4; count of bases not matched to a gene: 12. Germline V gene lookup returns CDR1 SEHNR and CDR2 FQNEAQ (reference sequence). Here the CDR3 DNA reads TGTGCCAGCAGCTTCGGGCTCCGGGACAGGGCTTCAGAGACCCAGTACTTC. This gives the protein CASSFGLRDRASETQYF. The full variable domain, with the rest looked up from reference TRBV7-9 and TRBJ2-5, is DTGVSQNPRHKITKRGQNVTFRCDPISEHNRLYWYRQTLGQGPEFLTYFQNEAQLEKSRLLSDRFSAERPKGSFSTLEIQRTEQGDSAMYLCASSFGLRDRASETQYFGPGTRLLVL.

V and J are TRBV7-9 and TRBJ1-3; D may be TRBD1 (6 bases). CDR3 size: 14 residues. The germline V and J ends were trimmed by 5 bases and 0 bases, with 8 bases remaining between them. The germline gives CDR1 SEHNR, CDR2 FQNEAQ (reference sequence). The CDR3 bases are TGTGCCAGCAGCCACAGGGTCTCTGGAAACACCATATATTTT. Its protein is CASSHRVSGNTIYF.

The genes are TRBV5-6 and TRBJ2-3; 7 positions agree with TRBD1. CDR3 size: 16 residues. Germline V gene sequence: CDR1 SGHDT, CDR2 YYEEEE. Trimming cost V 4 bases and J 0 bases; bases outside gene matches: 8. CDR3 in DNA: TGTGCCAGCAGCGTGGACAGGACCCCTAGCACAGATACGCAGTATTTT. It translates to CASSVDRTPSTDTQYF.

The chain recombines TRBV7-9 with TRBJ2-1; D call uncertain. V lost 5 bases and J lost 9, with 5 bases in between. In germline, CDR1 is SEHNR, CDR2 FQNEAQ (reference sequence). The CDR3 is 10 residues long. The CDR3 spells CASSPFEQFF. CDR3 sequence (DNA): TGTGCCAGCAGCCCTTTTGAGCAGTTCTTC.

V is TRBV9 and J is TRBJ2-7, with 9 nucleotides matching TRBD1. The J segment lost 0 bases and the V segment lost 3 bases, leaving 4 bases of the junction unmatched. The CDR3 totals 15 residues. Germline lookup yields CDR1 SGDLS and CDR2 YYNGEE. DNA for the CDR3: TGTGCCAGCAGCGAGGGACAGGGCCCCTCCTACGAGCAGTACTTC. Protein product: CASSEGQGPSYEQYF.

This chain connects TRBV28 to TRBJ1-5; maybe TRBD1 (5 bases). V was clipped by 11 bases and J by 3 bases, with 8 bases between them. Looked up from germline, CDR1 is MDHEN and CDR2 is SYDVKM. CDR3 length equals 11 residues. The CDR3 DNA sequence: TGTGCCGGAGGGGACAATCAGCCCCAGCATTTT. It translates to CAGGDNQPQHF.

This chain connects TRBV5-1 to TRBJ2-1, with 8 bases aligning to TRBD2. Germline trimming cut 5 bases from V and 7 bases from J; bases unmatched to any gene: 14. The germline V gene encodes CDR1 SGHRS and CDR2 YFSETQ. This CDR3 has 16 amino acids. The CDR3 here is CASSLGVAGLLNEQFF. The CDR3 DNA follows: TGCGCCAGCAGTCTTGGTGTAGCGGGACTTTTAAATGAGCAGTTCTTC.

The CDR3 DNA reads as TGTGCCAGCAGCCGCGGGGGGGCGGGCACCGGGGAGCTGTTTTTT. This gives the protein CASSRGGAGTGELFF. The V and J genes are TRBV9 and TRBJ2-2; 9 nucleotides agree with TRBD2. Unmatched junction bases numbered 5, after V lost 4 bases and J lost 4 bases. Germline V gene data show CDR1 as SGDLS and CDR2 as YYNGEE. The length of the CDR3 is 15 residues.

The chain has TRBV3-1 (or the pseudogene TRBV3-2) and TRBJ1-2; 7 bases are shared with TRBD1. Trimming cost V 2 bases and J 7 bases; bases outside gene matches: 7. Germline CDR1 and CDR2: LGHDT and YNNKEL (reference sequence). The CDR3 is made up of 14 amino acids. The CDR3 DNA reads as TGTGCCAGCAGCCAAATAGACAGGGCGGGTGGCTACACCTTC. Protein product: CASSQIDRAGGYTF.